This T cell receptor beta chain was captured by sequencing in a study of metastatic and nonmetastatic thyroid tumors. Overall study findings and caveats: Significantly greater TCR beta diversity was reportedly found in malignant thyroid tumors than in benign nodules (in blood and tumor).

Using MiXCR, TCRdb re-called clones from the PCR reads. The data show approximately 70,000 clones, around 18% seen once. There were no patients who had received any treatment before thyroid surgery. The trim removed 5 bases at V and 6 bases at J, leaving 4 bases unmatched. The CDR3 is 14 amino acids. The germline V gene encodes CDR1 SGHNT and CDR2 YYREEE (reference sequence). Ten or more counts support this clone. The antigen remains unidentified. The source of this sequence is a female donor with papillary thyroid cancer or a benign thyroid nodule (not recorded which). Some clones in this sample may be carry-over from other donors' samples. The chain links TRBV5-4 to TRBJ2-1; TRBD2 matches at 11 bases. The source material was blood. CDR3 sequence (DNA): TGTGCCAGCAGACTAGCGGGAGTGTCCAATGAGCAGTTCTTC. Translated, it gives CASRLAGVSNEQFF.